This is a list of T cell receptor beta chains from one sample in a study of blood T cell repertoires in COVID-19. Assay used: immunoSEQ multiplex PCR; TCRdb lists only in-frame clones, some missing. The profile shows around 100,000 clones, over 75% of them singletons. Material: peripheral blood. These receptors were collected from a human donor in a cohort sampled during active COVID-19. Each CDR3 is given with its conserved first and last residue.

cdr3_aa: CASSVAGGGSTDTQYF
cdr3_length: 16
j_call: TRBJ2-3
v_call: TRBV9

cdr3_aa: CASSSPGGPSDTQYF
cdr3_length: 15
j_call: TRBJ2-3
v_call: TRBV6-2/TRBV6-3

cdr3_aa: CASSFRDRILSGNTIYF
cdr3_length: 17
j_call: TRBJ1-3
v_call: TRBV5-5

cdr3_aa: CASSPGTDWWNEQFF
cdr3_length: 15
j_call: TRBJ2-1
v_call: TRBV5-4

cdr3_aa: CASSLDQRGYTF
cdr3_length: 12
j_call: TRBJ1-2
v_call: TRBV7-9

cdr3_aa: CASSKDADSSIVAKFF
cdr3_length: 16
j_call: TRBJ2-1
v_call: TRBV21-1

cdr3_aa: CAISATSPDVDGEQFF
cdr3_length: 16
j_call: TRBJ2-1
v_call: TRBV10-3

cdr3_aa: CASSYGLAPPNEQFF
cdr3_length: 15
j_call: TRBJ2-1
v_call: TRBV11-3

cdr3_aa: CASSLSGGSARNTDTQYF
cdr3_length: 18
j_call: TRBJ2-3
v_call: TRBV9

cdr3_aa: CASSDGASGRSMGEQFF
cdr3_length: 17
j_call: TRBJ2-1
v_call: TRBV2

cdr3_aa: CASSPRTGSIQETQYF
cdr3_length: 16
j_call: TRBJ2-5
v_call: TRBV3-1/TRBV3-2

cdr3_aa: CASSQDPQGGYTEAFF
cdr3_length: 16
j_call: TRBJ1-1
v_call: TRBV4-2

cdr3_aa: CATSGSGRSTDTQYF
cdr3_length: 15
j_call: TRBJ2-3
v_call: TRBV24-1

cdr3_aa: CASSRTGALNGNEQFF
cdr3_length: 16
j_call: TRBJ2-1
v_call: TRBV18

cdr3_aa: CASSSYIGLAGRRYEQYF
cdr3_length: 18
j_call: TRBJ2-7
v_call: TRBV7-2

cdr3_aa: CASSNRQGTTMAIFGYTF
cdr3_length: 18
j_call: TRBJ1-2
v_call: TRBV21-1

cdr3_aa: CASSPPTSEETQYF
cdr3_length: 14
j_call: TRBJ2-5
v_call: TRBV11-2

cdr3_aa: CAGGTSGSLPYNEQFF
cdr3_length: 16
j_call: TRBJ2-1
v_call: TRBV19

cdr3_aa: CASSLRGQETQYF
cdr3_length: 13
j_call: TRBJ2-5
v_call: TRBV5-8

cdr3_aa: CASSLSTGAGTEAFF
cdr3_length: 15
j_call: TRBJ1-1
v_call: TRBV27

cdr3_aa: CASSIGYLTGDFNEQFF
cdr3_length: 17
j_call: TRBJ2-1
v_call: TRBV19

cdr3_aa: CASSWAGGLKTQYF
cdr3_length: 14
j_call: TRBJ2-5
v_call: TRBV2

cdr3_aa: CASSPSGGSSSGNTIYF
cdr3_length: 17
j_call: TRBJ1-3
v_call: TRBV18